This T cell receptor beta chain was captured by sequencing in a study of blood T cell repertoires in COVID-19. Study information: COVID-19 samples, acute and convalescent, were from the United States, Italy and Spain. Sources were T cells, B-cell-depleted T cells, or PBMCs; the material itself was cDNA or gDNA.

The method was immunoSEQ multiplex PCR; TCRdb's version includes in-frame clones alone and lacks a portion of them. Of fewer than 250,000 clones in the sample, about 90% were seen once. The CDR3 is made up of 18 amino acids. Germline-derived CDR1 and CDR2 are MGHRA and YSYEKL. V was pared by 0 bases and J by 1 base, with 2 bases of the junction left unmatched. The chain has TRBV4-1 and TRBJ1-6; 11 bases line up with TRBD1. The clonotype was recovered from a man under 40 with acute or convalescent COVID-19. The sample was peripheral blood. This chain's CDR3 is CASSQDGTGGSYNSPLHF. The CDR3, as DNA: TGCGCCAGCAGCCAAGATGGGACAGGGGGATCCTATAATTCACCCCTCCACTTT.